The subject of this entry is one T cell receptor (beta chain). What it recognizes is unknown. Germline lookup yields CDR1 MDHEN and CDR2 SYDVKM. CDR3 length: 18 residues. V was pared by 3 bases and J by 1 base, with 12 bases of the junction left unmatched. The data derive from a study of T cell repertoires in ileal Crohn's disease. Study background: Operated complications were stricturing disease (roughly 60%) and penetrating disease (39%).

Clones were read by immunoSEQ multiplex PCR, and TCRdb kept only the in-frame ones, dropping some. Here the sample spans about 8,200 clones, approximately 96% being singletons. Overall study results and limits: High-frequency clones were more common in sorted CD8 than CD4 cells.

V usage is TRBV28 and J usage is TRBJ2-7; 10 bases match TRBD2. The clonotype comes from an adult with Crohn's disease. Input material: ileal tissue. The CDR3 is CASSFVLSSGGGSYEQYF. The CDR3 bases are TGTGCCAGCAGTTTCGTATTGTCCAGCGGGGGGGGATCCTACGAGCAGTACTTC.